The present T cell receptor beta chain was sequenced within a study of CD8+CD57+ T cells in acquired aplastic anemia. The wider study: Mean DNA quantity obtained from sorted CD4+ and CD8+ cells was about 3.5 ug.

Overall study findings and caveats: Between the patient and control groups, CD8+ Simpson's diversity did not differ significantly. A set of approximately 30 CD8+ CDR3 sequences was shared between patients and controls, and these sequences appeared highly expressed in patients.

Genomic DNA acted as the template from which TCR beta VDJ combination and CDR3 sequence profiling were carried out. MiXCR, run by TCRdb on the reads, gives a single entry per CDR3 protein. The sample lists about 130,000 distinct CDR3 sequences; 48% were seen once. CDR1 is LNHNV, CDR2 YYDKDF, per germline (reference sequence). The germline V and J ends were trimmed by 6 bases and 5 bases, with 11 bases remaining between them. The CDR3 spans 13 residues. Comments on this clonotype: The antigen is not known.

The chain has TRBV15 and TRBJ2-1, with D perhaps matching TRBD2 (7 bases). This sequence originates from a human donor in good health, serving as a control. Material for sequencing was sorted CD4+, CD8+, or CD8+CD57+ T cells (not recorded which) from PBMCs. This CDR3 is CATRGGGDNEQFF. CDR3 in DNA: TGTGCCACCAGGGGAGGGGGGGACAATGAGCAGTTCTTC.